The TCR beta chain described here comes from a study of T cell responses to AZD1222 COVID-19 vaccine. The assay was immunoSEQ multiplex PCR, and TCRdb's table has in-frame clones only and misses some. The sample lists 160,000 or so clones, approximately 91% seen once, with over 6% in the top ten. Regarding the study as a whole: Compared with day 0, the breadth and depth of the Spike-specific TCR repertoire rose significantly after two doses of AZD1222. No day 14 peak samples; only post-peak repertoires were characterized. Females outnumbered males among donors, who were mostly white British; clonal diversity was possibly underestimated.

A remark on this clone: Antigen specificity is unknown.

Germline assignment: CDR1 SGHTA and CDR2 FQGNSA. This CDR3 has 16 residues. The V and J ends lost 1 base and 5 bases respectively, with 18 bases between them. The rearrangement joins TRBV7-2 to TRBJ2-7, with D perhaps assigned TRBD1 or TRBD2 (6 bases each). The sequence derives from an adult who had recovered from COVID-19. The material was peripheral blood, obtained after recovery from COVID-19. The CDR3 coding sequence is TGTGCCAGCAGCTTAGTGTTTAGGGGGGCAGGCCACGAGCAGTACTTC. It is translated as CASSLVFRGAGHEQYF.